Below, 15 T cell receptor beta chains from the same sample are listed, as sequenced in a study of early T cells in non-severe SARS-CoV-2 infection. TCRdb processed the 5' RACE reads anew with MiXCR; each CDR3 protein has one entry. This sample has fewer than 110,000 distinct CDR3 sequences, with approximately 12% found just once. The material sequenced was whole blood. The receptors stem from an adult who was a healthcare worker with PCR-confirmed SARS-CoV-2 infection or an uninfected control (not recorded which).

Many counts were recorded for this clonotype. This sequence joins TRBV20-1 and TRBJ2-1; D unclear. The CDR3 consists of 14 residues. Germline V gene lookup returns CDR1 DFQATT and CDR2 SNEGSKA (reference sequence). V was trimmed by 4 bases and J by 2 bases, leaving 12 bases between them. CDR3 nucleotides: TGCAGTGCTATCGACTTCACCACCTACAATGAGCAGTTCTTC. Protein product: CSAIDFTTYNEQFF.

The V gene is TRBV7-2, the J gene TRBJ2-7; maybe TRBD2 (5 bases). V was pared by 1 base and J by 1 base, with 17 bases between. The CDR3 runs 17 residues. Germline CDR1 SGHTA, CDR2 FQGNSA. The CDR3 DNA is TGTGCCAGCAGCTTAGTAGGGATCGGGGTAGCGTCCTACGAGCAGTACTTC. This codes for CASSLVGIGVASYEQYF.

This clonotype turned up a few times. The chain carries TRBV29-1 and TRBJ1-1; D not resolved. Trimming pared 8 bases from V and 1 base from J, leaving 8 bases between. The germline V gene has CDR1 SQVTM and CDR2 ANQGSEA. The CDR3 consists of 11 residues. CDR3 sequence (DNA): TGCAGCACTCACAGGAACACTGAAGCTTTCTTT. It translates to CSTHRNTEAFF. The whole variable domain, remainder taken from reference TRBV29-1 and TRBJ1-1, is SAVISQKPSRDICQRGTSLTIQCQVDSQVTMMFWYRQQPGQSLTLIATANQGSEATYESGFVIDKFPISRPNLTFSTLTVSNMSPEDSSIYLCSTHRNTEAFFGQGTRLTVV.

This sequence joins TRBV6-6 and TRBJ1-4; D may be TRBD1 (6 bases). V was clipped by 4 bases and J by 8 bases, with 14 bases between them. The germline gives CDR1 MNHNY, CDR2 SVGAGI (reference sequence). The CDR3 consists of 14 residues. The CDR3 DNA sequence: TGTGCCAGCAGTTCGCAGGGGTATAGGGAAAAACTGTTTTTT. Protein product: CASSSQGYREKLFF.

This clonotype has ten or more counts. The CDR3, as DNA: TGTGCCACCAGTGATTTCCCCCCGGGGCAGGGGGTCAATGAGCAGTTCTTC. Amino acids: CATSDFPPGQGVNEQFF. V gene TRBV24-1 combines with J gene TRBJ2-1; 7 bases match TRBD1. The V gene's germline CDR1 is KGHDR and CDR2 SFDVKD. CDR3 length: 17 amino acids. The V gene end was trimmed by 1 base and the J gene end by 6 bases; junction bases not matched to a gene: 11.

This clonotype was seen a handful of times. The chain employs TRBV12-3 or TRBV12-4 and TRBJ2-1; D is possibly TRBD2 (6 bases). There are 12 residues in the CDR3. Trimming removed 7 bases at V and 15 bases at J, with 19 bases between. The CDR3 is CASTAGTPTMFF. The CDR3 region has the DNA TGTGCCAGCACTGCCGGGACTCCTACTATGTTCTTC.

This sequence joins TRBV5-1 and TRBJ2-7; D remains unclear. Between the trimmed V and J ends, which lost 3 bases and 3 bases, there was a span of 7 bases. The CDR3 length is 12 residues. The V gene's germline CDR1 is SGHRS and CDR2 YFSETQ. CDR3 coding DNA: TGCGCCAGCAGCTCGGTCAACTACGAGCAGTACTTC. It translates to CASSSVNYEQYF.

This clonotype was found many times. In DNA, the CDR3 is TGTGCCAGCAGCTCAGGCCCGAGGAACGAGCAGTACTTC. Translated: CASSSGPRNEQYF. The genes are TRBV7-8 and TRBJ2-7; D not resolved. From germline, CDR1 is SGHVS and CDR2 FQNEAQ. The length of the CDR3 is 13 residues. V gave up 4 bases and J gave up 5 bases, with 12 bases separating them.

This clonotype showed up many times. J is TRBJ1-2 and V is TRBV2, with D tentatively TRBD1 (5 bases). Trimming left V 8 bases short and J 8 bases short, with 15 bases between. Germline CDR1 is SNHLY and CDR2 is FYNNEI. This CDR3 contains 12 residues. The CDR3 here is CASQRTRDGYTF. CDR3 DNA: TGTGCCAGCCAGAGAACCAGGGACGGCTACACCTTC.

Within the sample, this clonotype is medium-sized. The chain employs TRBV29-1 and TRBJ1-1; no clear D gene. Germline CDR1 reads SQVTM; CDR2 reads ANQGSEA. The CDR3 sequence is 11 residues long. The germline V and J ends were trimmed by 5 bases and 0 bases, with 4 bases remaining between them. The CDR3 protein is CSVRVNTEAFF. Here the CDR3 DNA reads TGCAGCGTTCGGGTGAACACTGAAGCTTTCTTT.

The chain is built from TRBV28 and TRBJ2-1; D is ambiguous. The V end was cut by 5 bases, the J end by 6 bases, with 2 bases between. The germline V gene has CDR1 MDHEN and CDR2 SYDVKM. This CDR3 is built from 10 residues. Here the CDR3 DNA reads TGTGCCAGCAGTAGCAATGAGCAGTTCTTC. Encoded protein: CASSSNEQFF.

The chain links TRBV7-9 to TRBJ1-1; possible D gene TRBD1, 6 bases. This CDR3 is 13 amino acids long. V was clipped by 7 bases and J by 2 bases, with 11 bases between them. From germline, CDR1 is SEHNR and CDR2 FQNEAQ (reference sequence). In DNA form, the CDR3 reads TGTGCCAGCACCGCACAGGGAAACACTGAAGCTTTCTTT. It codes for CASTAQGNTEAFF.

The chain links TRBV9 to TRBJ2-7; no reliable D call. The CDR3 is 15 residues long. V was trimmed by 3 bases and J by 2 bases, leaving 15 bases between them. Germline V gene lookup returns CDR1 SGDLS and CDR2 YYNGEE. The CDR3 region is CASSAAGSLTYEQYF. CDR3 coding DNA: TGTGCCAGCAGCGCGGCCGGCAGCCTTACCTACGAGCAGTACTTC.

This clonotype is labeled medium-sized (0.01 to 0.1%). J is TRBJ2-7 and V is TRBV29-1, with 8 nucleotides matching TRBD2. The CDR3 totals 13 residues. The germline V gene has CDR1 SQVTM and CDR2 ANQGSEA. Trimming at V came to 4 bases and at J to 3 bases, leaving 5 bases not matched to a gene. The CDR3: CSVGVSGSYEQYF. In DNA form, the CDR3 reads TGCAGCGTTGGGGTGAGCGGGAGCTACGAGCAGTACTTC.

This clonotype was recorded a few times. V gene TRBV5-1 combines with J gene TRBJ2-7; D possibly corresponds to TRBD2 (7 bases). Between the trimmed V and J ends, which lost 0 bases and 7 bases, there was a span of 14 bases. The CDR3 is 14 residues long. Per germline, CDR1 SGHRS and CDR2 YFSETQ. The CDR3 region has the DNA TGCGCCAGCAGCTTGGTGGCGGGGGCGAGAGAGCAGTACTTC. Translation gives CASSLVAGAREQYF.